One sample yielded the 10 T cell receptor beta chains listed below, sequenced in a study of glioma-infiltrating T cells after dendritic cell vaccination. TCRdb's copy holds only in-frame clones and misses some; the assay was immunoSEQ multiplex PCR. The sample has roughly 51,000 clones; 85% are singletons. This specimen consisted of blood, obtained before dendritic cell vaccination. The source is a human donor with glioblastoma.

The CDR3 nucleotides are TGTGCCTGGAGCAGAGAACCCGGGACAGGGGGCTTCAGAGAGACCCAGTACTTC. It specifies CAWSREPGTGGFRETQYF. The chain links TRBV30 to TRBJ2-5; 12 bases agree with TRBD1. The V gene's germline CDR1 is GTSNPN and CDR2 SVGIG (reference sequence). The V segment lost 3 bases and the J segment 4 bases; nucleotides outside the gene matches: 15. The CDR3 spans 18 residues.

The V gene is TRBV25-1, the J gene TRBJ2-7, with D perhaps TRBD1 (5 bases). This CDR3 spans 11 amino acids. V gave up 8 bases and J gave up 8 bases, with 13 bases separating them. CDR1 and CDR2 from the germline V gene are MGHDK and SYGVNS. The chain's CDR3 is CASRWQGKQYF. Here the CDR3 DNA reads TGTGCCAGCCGTTGGCAGGGCAAGCAGTACTTC.

V is TRBV11-3 and J is TRBJ2-2; 8 bases are a match to TRBD2. From germline, CDR1 is SGHNT and CDR2 YENEEA. Germline trimming cut 5 bases from V and 4 bases from J; bases unmatched to any gene: 6. This CDR3 spans 15 amino acids. The CDR3 loop reads CASSTGGGTTGELFF. The DNA for the CDR3 is TGTGCCAGCAGCACCGGGGGGGGTACCACCGGGGAGCTGTTTTTT.

This clone was observed a single time. The CDR3 region has the DNA TGCGCCAGCTTAAAAGGGACAGATGGCTACACCTTC. Translation: CASLKGTDGYTF. This chain connects TRBV10-1 to TRBJ1-2; 7 bases agree with TRBD1. After removal of 8 bases from V and 6 bases from J, the junction contained 6 bases not matched to a gene. CDR3 length: 12 amino acids. Germline loops: CDR1 WNHNN, CDR2 SYGVQD (reference sequence).

This chain links TRBV4-2 with TRBJ2-3, with D maybe TRBD1 (5 bases). Looked up from germline, CDR1 is LGHNA and CDR2 is YNFKEQ. Between the trimmed V and J ends, which lost 1 base and 6 bases, there was a span of 14 bases. The CDR3 sequence is 15 residues long. Here the CDR3 DNA reads TGTGCCAGCAGCCAAGTCAAGGGGATGAGGGATACGCAGTATTTT. The encoded protein is CASSQVKGMRDTQYF.

CDR3 sequence reads: CASSFTESGANVLTF. CDR3 sequence (DNA): TGTGCCAGCAGTTTTACAGAGTCTGGGGCCAACGTCCTGACTTTC. V and J are TRBV27 and TRBJ2-6; the D is unclear. This CDR3 region has 15 residues. V was cut by 3 bases and J by 1 base, with 7 bases left in between. Looked up from germline, CDR1 is MNHEY and CDR2 is SMNVEV (reference sequence).

The V gene is TRBV19, the J gene TRBJ2-1; maybe TRBD1 (6 bases). V gave up 1 base and J gave up 8 bases, with 12 bases separating them. The CDR3 totals 14 residues. Germline V gene lookup returns CDR1 LNHDA and CDR2 SQIVND (reference sequence). The CDR3 DNA reads as TGTGCCAGTAGTATAGGTCAGGGGTACGATGAGCAGTTCTTC. Protein: CASSIGQGYDEQFF. The full variable domain, in which reference TRBV19 and TRBJ2-1 provide the parts outside the CDR3, is DGGITQSPKYLFRKEGQNVTLSCEQNLNHDAMYWYRQDPGQGLRLIYYSQIVNDFQKGDIAEGYSVSREKKESFPLTVTSAQKNPTAFYLCASSIGQGYDEQFFGPGTRLTVL.

The rearrangement uses TRBV6-1 and TRBJ2-2; 7 positions agree with TRBD1. Germline CDR1 reads MNHNS; CDR2 reads SASEGT. Unmatched junction bases numbered 14, after V lost 11 bases and J lost 5 bases. The CDR3 length is 15 residues. CDR3 nucleotides: TGTGCCGGCACCACACAGGGGAGAGGAACCGGGGAGCTGTTTTTT. Translation: CAGTTQGRGTGELFF.

The chain carries TRBV4-3 and TRBJ2-1; TRBD2 matches 10 bases. Germline lookup yields CDR1 LGHNA and CDR2 YSLEER. The CDR3 length is 20 residues. V gave up 4 bases and J gave up 0 bases; unmatched junction bases: 15. The CDR3 DNA follows: TGCGCCAGCAGCCGACAGGTAGCGGGGGGCTCTACCCCCTCCTACAATGAGCAGTTCTTC. Translating gives CASSRQVAGGSTPSYNEQFF.

In nucleotides, the CDR3 is TGTGCCAGCAGCACACCCCTTAGTGGGACAGCCTCGAATGAGCAGTTCTTC. It translates to CASSTPLSGTASNEQFF. The V and J genes are TRBV5-6 and TRBJ2-1; 7 nucleotides line up with TRBD1. Germline loops: CDR1 SGHDT, CDR2 YYEEEE. Trimming removed 4 bases from V and 7 bases from J; junction bases left unmatched: 17. The CDR3 loop spans 17 amino acids.